This is a list of T cell receptor beta chains from one sample in a study of blood T cell repertoires in COVID-19. TCRdb's table, derived via immunoSEQ multiplex PCR, lists solely in-frame clones and lacks some. The sample gives tens of thousands of clones, about 90% of which show up once; more than 6.5% is in the top ten. The material sequenced was peripheral blood. These receptors were obtained from an elderly woman with active COVID-19. CDR3s include the opening cysteine and the closing phenylalanine or tryptophan. The order of the fields is D gene, clone size, J gene, V gene, CDR3 protein, CDR3 DNA. The D gene is left open where the match is weak. Clone size appears in some rows only: once, few, many, or a class for an expanded clone.

NA,NA,TRBJ2-2,TRBV21-1,CASSSLERRVDTGELFF,TGTGCCAGCAGCAGCCTCGAACGCAGGGTAGACACCGGGGAGCTGTTTTTT
TRBD1,NA,TRBJ1-6,TRBV9,CASSVGGQKQGAKYSPLHF,TGTGCCAGCAGCGTAGGTGGACAAAAACAGGGGGCGAAATACTCACCCCTCCACTTT
TRBD1,NA,TRBJ2-1,TRBV9,CASSLRTGSMYNEQFF,TGTGCCAGCAGCCTTAGGACAGGGTCAATGTACAATGAGCAGTTCTTC
TRBD2,NA,TRBJ2-1,TRBV7-8,CASSLRTSGNEQFF,TGTGCCAGCAGCTTGAGGACTAGCGGGAATGAGCAGTTCTTC
NA,NA,TRBJ2-7,TRBV19,CASSIRAGTSYEQYF,TGTGCCAGTAGTATTCGGGCAGGGACATCCTACGAGCAGTACTTC
TRBD2,NA,TRBJ2-3,TRBV11-2,CASSLLGHRASGHTDTQYF,TGTGCCAGCAGCTTATTGGGGCATAGGGCTAGCGGTCACACAGATACGCAGTATTTT
TRBD1,NA,TRBJ1-2,TRBV18,CASSPPAGGGYTF,TGTGCCAGCTCACCCCCGGCAGGGGGAGGCTACACCTTC
TRBD1,few,TRBJ1-6,TRBV7-8,CASSLAGDRPLHF,TGTGCCAGCAGCTTGGCTGGGGACAGGCCCCTCCACTTT
TRBD2,few,TRBJ2-7,TRBV28,CASRRTSGSYEQYF,TGTGCCAGCAGACGGACTAGCGGTTCCTACGAGCAGTACTTC
TRBD1,NA,TRBJ2-1,TRBV4-3,CASSQGDRGAYNEQFF,TGCGCCAGCAGCCAAGGAGACAGGGGCGCCTACAATGAGCAGTTCTTC
TRBD2,NA,TRBJ2-7,TRBV10-3,CAISESLAGVYGDEQYF,TGTGCCATCAGTGAGTCACTAGCGGGAGTTTATGGGGACGAGCAGTACTTC
NA,NA,TRBJ2-1,TRBV25-1,CASSIQGNEQFF,TGTGCCAGCAGTATACAGGGCAATGAGCAGTTCTTC
NA,once,TRBJ2-7,TRBV5-1,CASSLAVLTGEQYF,TGCGCCAGCAGCTTGGCCGTCCTGACGGGCGAGCAGTACTTC
TRBD1,once,TRBJ2-7,TRBV12-3/TRBV12-4,CASSRTGTYEQYF,TGTGCCAGCAGTCGGACAGGGACCTACGAGCAGTACTTC
NA,NA,TRBJ2-7,TRBV5-1,CASSSGDTRTYEQYF,TGCGCCAGCAGCTCAGGGGACACGAGGACCTACGAGCAGTACTTC
TRBD1,once,TRBJ2-7,TRBV27,CASTSDRGYEQYF,TGTGCCAGCACCTCGGACAGGGGCTACGAGCAGTACTTC
TRBD1,NA,TRBJ2-5,TRBV28,CASSTQDRAETQYF,TGTGCCAGCAGCACTCAGGACAGGGCGGAGACCCAGTACTTC
NA,NA,TRBJ2-2,TRBV9,CASSVVTQNTGELFF,TGTGCCAGCAGCGTAGTGACACAGAACACCGGGGAGCTGTTTTTT
TRBD1,once,TRBJ1-6,TRBV5-1,CASSLLGDRGHSPLHF,TGCGCCAGCAGCTTGTTAGGGGACAGGGGACATTCACCCCTCCACTTT
TRBD1,NA,TRBJ1-1,TRBV9,CASSAGTGRTEAFF,TGTGCCAGCAGCGCCGGGACAGGGAGGACTGAAGCTTTCTTT
NA,NA,TRBJ2-3,TRBV3-1/TRBV3-2,CASSQVVRGIGDTQYF,TGTGCCAGCAGCCAAGTTGTCAGAGGGATTGGAGATACGCAGTATTTT